The rows below give T cell receptor beta chains drawn from one sample of a study of blood T cell repertoires in COVID-19. The repertoire was sequenced with immunoSEQ multiplex PCR; TCRdb's copy has only in-frame clones and lacks some. The sample carries about 160,000 clones, approximately 79% recorded once. Sample: peripheral blood. The receptors were gathered from a woman in her sixties with COVID-19, enrolled during active disease. CDR3s include the opening cysteine and the closing phenylalanine or tryptophan. The D gene is left open where the match is weak. Not all rows give a size; the values are once, few, many and, for expanded clones, a class.

-,TRBV19,TRBJ2-2,TRBD2,TGTGCCAGTAGAGTAGCGGGGAGGGAGGAGCTGTTTTTT,CASRVAGREELFF
-,TRBV20-1,TRBJ2-7,-,TGCAGTGCTTTATACTCCTACGAGCAGTACTTC,CSALYSYEQYF
-,TRBV3-1/TRBV3-2,TRBJ2-2,-,TGTGCCAGCAGCCAAGGGACAGGGAGGGCCGGGGAGCTGTTTTTT,CASSQGTGRAGELFF
-,TRBV6-1,TRBJ1-1,TRBD1,TGTGCCAGCAGTGGTTTGGGGAGAGTTAGACAGGGAGACACTGAAGCTTTCTTT,CASSGLGRVRQGDTEAFF
-,TRBV11-3,TRBJ1-3,-,TGTGCCAGCAGCAAGACGGGAGAGGCCTCTGGAAACACCATATATTTT,CASSKTGEASGNTIYF
-,TRBV5-1,TRBJ2-3,TRBD1,TGCGCCAGCAGCGGGGGACAGAGCTTCACAGATACGCAGTATTTT,CASSGGQSFTDTQYF
-,TRBV4-1,TRBJ1-1,-,TGCGCCAGCAGCCAAGATTTGGCAGGCAAGAACACTGAAGCTTTCTTT,CASSQDLAGKNTEAFF
-,TRBV6-6,TRBJ2-1,TRBD1,TGTGCCAGCTGGGGGACAGATTCCTACAATGAGCAGTTCTTC,CASWGTDSYNEQFF
-,TRBV9,TRBJ1-1,-,TGTGCCAGCACCCTCAGGGGTGAGAACACTGAAGCTTTCTTT,CASTLRGENTEAFF
-,TRBV13,TRBJ2-7,-,TGTGCCAGCAGCTTAAATCGAGGGCTAGCGAGCACCCCCTACGAGCAGTACTTC,CASSLNRGLASTPYEQYF
-,TRBV5-4,TRBJ2-7,-,TGTGCCAGCAGCCGTTACTCCTACGAGCAGTACTTC,CASSRYSYEQYF
-,TRBV15,TRBJ2-1,-,TGTGCCACCAGCCGGACTCCTATTCAATACAATGAGCAGTTCTTC,CATSRTPIQYNEQFF
once,TRBV3-1/TRBV3-2,TRBJ1-1,-,TGTGCCAGCAGCCAAGATGGCCTCCGGGGTCGATTT,CASSQDGLRGRF
-,TRBV10-3,TRBJ2-1,-,TGTGCCATCAGTGCACCGACTGACGAGCAGTTCTTC,CAISAPTDEQFF
-,TRBV4-2,TRBJ1-1,-,TGTGCCAGCAGCTTACAGGAGAACACTGAAGCTTTCTTT,CASSLQENTEAFF
-,TRBV28,TRBJ1-2,TRBD1,TGTGCCAGCAGTTCAGTCGGACAGGTCCCTTATGGCTACACCTTC,CASSSVGQVPYGYTF
once,TRBV15,TRBJ1-3,-,TGTGCCACCAGCAGAGAGACGGGCTCTGGAAACACCATATATTTT,CATSRETGSGNTIYF
many,TRBV19,TRBJ2-1,-,TGTGCCAGTAGTATACCTGTCAACTCCGATGAGCAGTTCTTC,CASSIPVNSDEQFF
-,TRBV19,TRBJ2-7,TRBD2,TGTGCCAGTAAAACTAGCGGGAACTCCTACGAGCAGTACTTC,CASKTSGNSYEQYF
few,TRBV29-1,TRBJ1-2,-,TGCAGCGTTTCTTTTGCTAGCCTTAACTATGGCTACACCTTC,CSVSFASLNYGYTF
-,TRBV11-1,TRBJ2-1,TRBD2,TGTGCCAGCAGCTTAGCGCTGACTAGCGGGGCCCATGAGCAGTTCTTC,CASSLALTSGAHEQFF
-,TRBV6-4,TRBJ2-5,TRBD1,TGTGCCATCAAACCACCGATAGGCAGGGGGTTAGGGGAGACCCAGTACTTC,CAIKPPIGRGLGETQYF
-,TRBV29-1,TRBJ1-1,-,TGCAGCGTTGAAAGGGGGACGAACACTGAAGCTTTCTTT,CSVERGTNTEAFF
-,TRBV7-8,TRBJ1-4,-,TGTGCCAGCAGCTTAGGGACGAGGGTGCGGGAAAAACTGTTTTTT,CASSLGTRVREKLFF
many,TRBV18,TRBJ1-2,-,TGTGCCAGCTCGCCTGCCAAGGGAGGCGACTATGGCTACACCTTC,CASSPAKGGDYGYTF
-,TRBV5-1,TRBJ2-3,TRBD2,TGCGCCAGCAGCCGTATTAGCGGGAGCGCGCAGTATTTT,CASSRISGSAQYF
few,TRBV19,TRBJ2-1,-,TGTGCCAGTAGTATACCCAGGGTTTTGGGCAATGAGCAGTTCTTC,CASSIPRVLGNEQFF
-,TRBV6-5,TRBJ1-2,TRBD1,TGTGCCAGCAGCCGCCGACAGGGTTCTTTCTATGGCTACACCTTC,CASSRRQGSFYGYTF
-,TRBV4-1,TRBJ1-5,TRBD1,TGCGCCAGCAGCCCACAGGGGAGTAGCAATCAGCCCCAGCATTTT,CASSPQGSSNQPQHF
-,TRBV29-1,TRBJ2-1,-,TGCAGCGTTGAAGAAGGGGGGGTTGGGTTCTTC,CSVEEGGVGFF
many,TRBV19,TRBJ1-1,TRBD1,TGTGCCACCACGGACAGGGGGACTGAAGCTTTCTTT,CATTDRGTEAFF
once,TRBV9,TRBJ2-7,TRBD2,TGTGCCAGCAGCGTAGCAGCGGGAACCTACTACGAGCAGTACTTC,CASSVAAGTYYEQYF
-,TRBV19,TRBJ2-1,-,TGTGCCAGTACGAAGGACAGCCGATCCTCCTACAATGAGCAGTTCTTC,CASTKDSRSSYNEQFF
-,TRBV6-5,TRBJ1-1,-,TGTGCCAGCAGTTACGCGCCGGACACTGAAGCTTTCTTT,CASSYAPDTEAFF
-,TRBV7-6,TRBJ2-5,-,TGTGCCAGCAGCTTAATGTCTAGCTATGAAGAGACCCAGTACTTC,CASSLMSSYEETQYF
-,TRBV11-2,TRBJ2-7,TRBD2,TGTGCCAGCAGCTTAAGCCCTCGGGAGGGGCGAGGGCAGTACTTC,CASSLSPREGRGQYF
many,TRBV7-7,TRBJ2-3,-,TGTGCTAGCAGCCTCTTACAGGTCACAGATACGCAGTATTTT,CASSLLQVTDTQYF
-,TRBV11-1,TRBJ1-6,TRBD1,TGTGCCAGCAGCAAGGGACAGGGAGGTGGGTCACCCCTCCACTTT,CASSKGQGGGSPLHF
-,TRBV18,TRBJ2-7,TRBD1,TGTGCCAGCTCACGCGGGACAGGGAGCTACGAGCAGTACTTC,CASSRGTGSYEQYF
-,TRBV4-2,TRBJ2-7,TRBD1,TGTGCCAGCAGCCAAGCCGGGACAGGTGCCCACGAGCAGTACTTC,CASSQAGTGAHEQYF
-,TRBV11-3,TRBJ2-1,TRBD1,TGTGCCAGCAGCTTATCTCCGGGACAGGGAGGAGTGTACAATGAGCAGTTCTTC,CASSLSPGQGGVYNEQFF
-,TRBV5-4,TRBJ2-7,-,TGTGCCAGCACCGACACGGACAGATTGGGTGAGCAGTACTTC,CASTDTDRLGEQYF
-,TRBV5-4,TRBJ2-2,-,TGTGCCAGCAGCTTGGGAAGTCGCTATACCGGGGAGCTGTTTTTT,CASSLGSRYTGELFF
-,TRBV25-1,TRBJ1-6,-,TGTGCCAGCAGTGAATCGGGAAGGGCTCACCTCCACTTT,CASSESGRAHLHF
-,TRBV9,TRBJ2-2,TRBD2,TGTGCCAGCAGCCTTTTTAGCGGGAGCGGCCCGAACACCGGGGAGCTGTTTTTT,CASSLFSGSGPNTGELFF
-,TRBV14,TRBJ2-3,TRBD1,TGTGCCAGCAGCCAAGCCGGGACAGGGGTGAGGGATACGCAGTATTTT,CASSQAGTGVRDTQYF
-,TRBV9,TRBJ2-1,-,TGTGCCAGCAGCGTAGGTGCGGGACTAGGGGGCGATGAGCAGTTCTTC,CASSVGAGLGGDEQFF
-,TRBV29-1,TRBJ1-1,-,TGCAGCGTTGAAGATGAAGGGGTCCTTATGGGGGCTTTCTTT,CSVEDEGVLMGAFF
-,TRBV7-3,TRBJ2-1,TRBD1,TGTGCCAGCAGCGGGGAACCAGGGGGCCCTCAGGCCCATTCCTACAATGAGCAGTTCTTC,CASSGEPGGPQAHSYNEQFF
-,TRBV7-2,TRBJ2-2,TRBD2,TGTGCCAGCAGCTTGGGAACTAGCGGTCCGGGCGGGGAGCTGTTTTTT,CASSLGTSGPGGELFF
-,TRBV28,TRBJ2-3,-,TGTGCCAGCAGTCCTCGGGGAAGATGGTCAGATACGCAGTATTTT,CASSPRGRWSDTQYF
-,TRBV5-1,TRBJ2-5,-,TGCGCCAGCAGCTTGTTCCCACAGGTAGCAGAGACCCAGTACTTC,CASSLFPQVAETQYF
-,TRBV4-2,TRBJ1-3,-,TGTGCCAGCAGCCAGGTAGACAGCAGCTCTGGAAACACCATATATTTT,CASSQVDSSSGNTIYF
once,TRBV7-3,TRBJ2-2,TRBD1,TGTGCCAGCAGCGGAGGACAGGGGAGGGGGAACACCGGGGAGCTGTTTTTT,CASSGGQGRGNTGELFF
few,TRBV4-2,TRBJ1-2,-,TGTGCCAGCAGCCAAGAGAGGGCGGCCTATGGCTACACCTTC,CASSQERAAYGYTF
-,TRBV10-2,TRBJ2-3,TRBD2,TGCGCCAGCAGACACGGACTAGCGGGAAGGATCAGCACAGATACGCAGTATTTT,CASRHGLAGRISTDTQYF
-,TRBV6-2/TRBV6-3,TRBJ2-7,TRBD2,TGTGCCAGCAGCCTAGCGGGAGGATTGTACGAGCAGTACTTC,CASSLAGGLYEQYF